The clone carrying this TCR beta chain ranks as medium-sized (0.01 to 0.1%). Treg sorting used a CD4+CD25+CD127-/low gate. The V gene's germline CDR1 is SEHNR and CDR2 FQNEAQ (reference sequence). CDR3 length: 15 residues. Trimming removed 4 bases at V and 8 bases at J, with 20 bases between. TCRdb analysed the 5' RACE reads with MiXCR anew, one entry per CDR3 protein. The sample comprises roughly 60,000 distinct CDR3 sequences, approximately 26% of which are singletons, and around 2% rests with the top ten. The receptor was isolated from a female donor with breast cancer. Material: tumor-infiltrating Tregs sorted from the breast tumor. The chain employs TRBV7-9 and TRBJ1-1; no reliable D call. DNA of the CDR3: TGTGCCAGCAGCTCGCCCCTGGGTGGAGCCCGAGAAGCTTTCTTT. It codes for CASSSPLGGAREAFF.